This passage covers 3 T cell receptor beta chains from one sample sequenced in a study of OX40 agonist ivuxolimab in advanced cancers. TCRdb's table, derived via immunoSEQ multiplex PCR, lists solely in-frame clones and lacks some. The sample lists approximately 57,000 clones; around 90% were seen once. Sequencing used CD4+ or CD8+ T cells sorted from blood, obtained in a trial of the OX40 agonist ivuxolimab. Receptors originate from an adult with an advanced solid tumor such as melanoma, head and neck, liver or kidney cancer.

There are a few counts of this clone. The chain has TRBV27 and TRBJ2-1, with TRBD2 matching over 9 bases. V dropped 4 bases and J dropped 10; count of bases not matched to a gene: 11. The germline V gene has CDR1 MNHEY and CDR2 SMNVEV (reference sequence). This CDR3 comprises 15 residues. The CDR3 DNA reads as TGTGCCAGCAGTTCCCTCGGCGGGAGGGCCGGAGAGCAGTTCTTC. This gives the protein CASSSLGGRAGEQFF.

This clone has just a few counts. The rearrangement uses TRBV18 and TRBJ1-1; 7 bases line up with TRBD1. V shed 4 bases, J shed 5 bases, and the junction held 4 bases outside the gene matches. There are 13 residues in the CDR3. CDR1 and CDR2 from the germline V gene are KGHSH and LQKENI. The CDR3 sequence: CASSLTGETEAFF. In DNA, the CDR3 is TGTGCCAGCTCACTTACAGGGGAAACTGAAGCTTTCTTT.

The CDR3 is CASSPDRRTEKLFF. In DNA, the CDR3 is TGTGCCAGCTCGCCGGACAGGCGGACGGAAAAACTGTTTTTT. V gene TRBV18 combines with J gene TRBJ1-4, with TRBD1 identical over 7 bases. The CDR3 has 14 amino acids. The ends lost 6 bases at V and 8 bases at J; junction bases unmatched: 9. From germline, CDR1 is KGHSH and CDR2 LQKENI.